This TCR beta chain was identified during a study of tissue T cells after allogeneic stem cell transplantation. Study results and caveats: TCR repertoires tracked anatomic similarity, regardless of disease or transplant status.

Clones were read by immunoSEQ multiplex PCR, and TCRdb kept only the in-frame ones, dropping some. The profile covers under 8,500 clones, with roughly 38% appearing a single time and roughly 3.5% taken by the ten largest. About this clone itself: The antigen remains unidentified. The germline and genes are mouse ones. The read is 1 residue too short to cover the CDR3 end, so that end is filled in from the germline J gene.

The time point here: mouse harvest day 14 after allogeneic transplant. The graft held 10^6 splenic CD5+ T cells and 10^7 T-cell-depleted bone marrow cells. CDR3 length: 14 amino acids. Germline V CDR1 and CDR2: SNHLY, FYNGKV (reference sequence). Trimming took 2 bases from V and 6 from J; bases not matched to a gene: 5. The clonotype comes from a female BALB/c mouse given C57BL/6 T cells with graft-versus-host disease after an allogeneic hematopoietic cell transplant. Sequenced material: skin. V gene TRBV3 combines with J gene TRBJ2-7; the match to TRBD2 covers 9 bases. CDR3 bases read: TGTGCCAGCAGCTTATCTGGGGGGGTGGGTGAACAGTAC. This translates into CASSLSGGVGEQY. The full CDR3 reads CASSLSGGVGEQYF.